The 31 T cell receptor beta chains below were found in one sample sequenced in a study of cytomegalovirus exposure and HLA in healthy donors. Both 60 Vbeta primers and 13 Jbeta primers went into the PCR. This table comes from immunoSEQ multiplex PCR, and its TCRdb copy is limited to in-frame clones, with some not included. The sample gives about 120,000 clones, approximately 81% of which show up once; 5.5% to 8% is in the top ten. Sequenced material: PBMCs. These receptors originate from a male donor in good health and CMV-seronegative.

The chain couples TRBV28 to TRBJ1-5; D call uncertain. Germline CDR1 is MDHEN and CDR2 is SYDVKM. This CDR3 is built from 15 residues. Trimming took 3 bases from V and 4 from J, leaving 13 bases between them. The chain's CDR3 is CASSLKDLLNQPQHF. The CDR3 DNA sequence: TGTGCCAGCAGTTTGAAAGACCTACTAAATCAGCCCCAGCATTTT.

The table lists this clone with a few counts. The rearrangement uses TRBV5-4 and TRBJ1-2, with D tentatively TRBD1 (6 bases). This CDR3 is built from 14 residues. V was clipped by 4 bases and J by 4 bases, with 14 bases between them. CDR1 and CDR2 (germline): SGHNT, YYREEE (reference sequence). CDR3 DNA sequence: TGTGCCAGCAGCCGGCCGGACAGCTTCTATGGCTACACCTTC. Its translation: CASSRPDSFYGYTF.

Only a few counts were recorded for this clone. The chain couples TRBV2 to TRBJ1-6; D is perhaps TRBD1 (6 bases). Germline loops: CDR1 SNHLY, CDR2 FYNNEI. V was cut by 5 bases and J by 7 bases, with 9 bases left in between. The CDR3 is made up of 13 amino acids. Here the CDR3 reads CASSRTENSPLHF. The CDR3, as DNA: TGTGCCAGCAGTAGGACAGAGAATTCACCCCTCCACTTT.

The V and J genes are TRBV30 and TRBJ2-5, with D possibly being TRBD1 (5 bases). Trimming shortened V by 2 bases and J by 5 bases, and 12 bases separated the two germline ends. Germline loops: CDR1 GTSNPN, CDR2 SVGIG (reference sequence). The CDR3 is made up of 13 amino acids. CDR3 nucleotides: TGTGCCTGGAGTTGGCCAGGGCAGGAGACCCAGTACTTC. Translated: CAWSWPGQETQYF.

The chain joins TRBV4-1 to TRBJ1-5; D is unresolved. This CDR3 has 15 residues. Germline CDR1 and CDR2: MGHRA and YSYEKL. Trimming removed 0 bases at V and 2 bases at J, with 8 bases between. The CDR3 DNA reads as TGCGCCAGCAGCCAAGAGGTACAGCGCAATCAGCCCCAGCATTTT. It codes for CASSQEVQRNQPQHF.

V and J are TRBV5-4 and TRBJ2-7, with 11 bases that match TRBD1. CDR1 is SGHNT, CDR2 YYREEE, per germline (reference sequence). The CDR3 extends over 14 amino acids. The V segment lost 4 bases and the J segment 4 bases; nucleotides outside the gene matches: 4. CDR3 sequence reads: CASSKDRGPYEQYF. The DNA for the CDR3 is TGTGCCAGCAGCAAGGACAGGGGGCCTTACGAGCAGTACTTC.

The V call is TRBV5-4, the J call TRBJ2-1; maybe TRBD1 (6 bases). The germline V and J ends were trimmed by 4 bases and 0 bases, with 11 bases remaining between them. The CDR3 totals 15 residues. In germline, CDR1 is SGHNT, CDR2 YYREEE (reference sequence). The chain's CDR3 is CASSPGQSSYNEQFF. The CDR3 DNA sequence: TGTGCCAGCAGCCCCGGACAGAGCTCCTACAATGAGCAGTTCTTC.

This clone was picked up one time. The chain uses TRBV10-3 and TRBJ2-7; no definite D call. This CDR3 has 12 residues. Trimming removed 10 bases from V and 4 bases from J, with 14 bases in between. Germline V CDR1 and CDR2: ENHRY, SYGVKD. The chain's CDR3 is CATQTKAYEQYF. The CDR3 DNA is TGTGCCACCCAGACAAAGGCTTACGAGCAGTACTTC.

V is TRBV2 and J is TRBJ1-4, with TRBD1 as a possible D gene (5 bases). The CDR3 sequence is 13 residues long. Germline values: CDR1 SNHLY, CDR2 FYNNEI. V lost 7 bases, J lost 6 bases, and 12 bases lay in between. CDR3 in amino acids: CASTRDTDEKLFF. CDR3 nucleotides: TGTGCCAGCACCAGGGATACGGATGAAAAACTGTTTTTT.

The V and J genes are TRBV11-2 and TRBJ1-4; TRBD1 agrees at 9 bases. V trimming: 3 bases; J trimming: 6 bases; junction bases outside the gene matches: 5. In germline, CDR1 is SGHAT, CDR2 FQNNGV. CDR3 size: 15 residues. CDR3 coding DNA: TGTGCCAGCAGCTTCAACAGGGGGCGTCATGAAAAACTGTTTTTT. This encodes CASSFNRGRHEKLFF.

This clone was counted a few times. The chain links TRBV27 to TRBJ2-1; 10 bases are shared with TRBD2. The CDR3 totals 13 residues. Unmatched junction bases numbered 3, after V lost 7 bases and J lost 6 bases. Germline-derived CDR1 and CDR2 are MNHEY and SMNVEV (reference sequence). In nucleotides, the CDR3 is TGTGCCAGCAAGGGACTAGCGCTCAATGAGCAGTTCTTC. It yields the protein CASKGLALNEQFF.

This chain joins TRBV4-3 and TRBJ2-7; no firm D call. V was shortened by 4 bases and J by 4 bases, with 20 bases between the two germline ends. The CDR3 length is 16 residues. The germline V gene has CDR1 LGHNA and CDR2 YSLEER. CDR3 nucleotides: TGCGCCAGCAGCCCTGATTGGGCCATTGGGTTTTACGAGCAGTACTTC. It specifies CASSPDWAIGFYEQYF.

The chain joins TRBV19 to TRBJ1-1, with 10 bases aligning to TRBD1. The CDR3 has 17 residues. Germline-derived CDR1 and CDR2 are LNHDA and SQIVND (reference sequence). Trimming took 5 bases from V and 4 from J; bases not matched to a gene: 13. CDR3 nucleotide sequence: TGTGCCAGTAGTGGGGCCATCGGACAGGGGGATTTCACTGAAGCTTTCTTT. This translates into CASSGAIGQGDFTEAFF.

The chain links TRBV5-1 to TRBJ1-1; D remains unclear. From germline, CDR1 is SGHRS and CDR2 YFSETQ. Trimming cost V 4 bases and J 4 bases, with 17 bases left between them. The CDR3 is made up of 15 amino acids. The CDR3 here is CASSGINVAGTEAFF. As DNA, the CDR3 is TGCGCCAGCAGCGGCATTAACGTGGCGGGCACTGAAGCTTTCTTT.

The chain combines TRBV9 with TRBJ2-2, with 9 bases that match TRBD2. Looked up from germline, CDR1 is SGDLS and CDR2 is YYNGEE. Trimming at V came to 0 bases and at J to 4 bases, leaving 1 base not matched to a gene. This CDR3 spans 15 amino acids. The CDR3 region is CASSVETSGTGELFF. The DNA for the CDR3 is TGTGCCAGCAGCGTAGAGACTAGCGGCACCGGGGAGCTGTTTTTT.

The CDR3 DNA reads as TGCGCCAGCAGCTTAGGTGGACTGTCCTACAATGAGCAGTTCTTC. Amino acid sequence: CASSLGGLSYNEQFF. The chain combines TRBV5-1 with TRBJ2-1, with D possibly being TRBD2 (5 bases). V lost 2 bases and J 1 base, leaving 10 bases between the germline ends. Germline loops: CDR1 SGHRS, CDR2 YFSETQ. This CDR3 has 15 amino acids.

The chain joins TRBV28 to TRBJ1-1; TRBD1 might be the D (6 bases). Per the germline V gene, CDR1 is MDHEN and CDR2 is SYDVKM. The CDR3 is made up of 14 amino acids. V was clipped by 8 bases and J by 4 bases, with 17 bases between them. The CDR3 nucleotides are TGTGCCAGCGGAAGGACAGCATTCCCCACTGAAGCTTTCTTT. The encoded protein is CASGRTAFPTEAFF.

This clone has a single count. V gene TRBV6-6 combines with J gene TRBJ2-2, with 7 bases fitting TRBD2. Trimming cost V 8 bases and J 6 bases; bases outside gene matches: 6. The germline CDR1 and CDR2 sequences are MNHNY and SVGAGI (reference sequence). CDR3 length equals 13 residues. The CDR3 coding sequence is TGTGCCAGCGGGGAGGGTGTAGCCGGGGAGCTGTTTTTT. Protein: CASGEGVAGELFF.

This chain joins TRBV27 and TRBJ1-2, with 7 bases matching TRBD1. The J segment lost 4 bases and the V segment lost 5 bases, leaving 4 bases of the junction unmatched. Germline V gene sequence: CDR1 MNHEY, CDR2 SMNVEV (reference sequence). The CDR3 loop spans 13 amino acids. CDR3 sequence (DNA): TGTGCCAGCAGTAGCGCAGGGGGCTATGGCTACACCTTC. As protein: CASSSAGGYGYTF.

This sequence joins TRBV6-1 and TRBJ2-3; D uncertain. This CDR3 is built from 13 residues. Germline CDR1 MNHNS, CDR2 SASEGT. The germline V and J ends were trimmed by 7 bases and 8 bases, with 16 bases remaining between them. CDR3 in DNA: TGTGCCAGCACCCACAACCCAGTTACTACGCAGTATTTT. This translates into CASTHNPVTTQYF.

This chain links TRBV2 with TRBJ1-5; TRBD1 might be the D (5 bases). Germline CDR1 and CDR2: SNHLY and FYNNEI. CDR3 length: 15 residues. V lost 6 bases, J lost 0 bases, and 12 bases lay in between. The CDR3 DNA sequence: TGTGCCAGCAGGGTGCAGGGTACTAGCAATCAGCCCCAGCATTTT. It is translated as CASRVQGTSNQPQHF.

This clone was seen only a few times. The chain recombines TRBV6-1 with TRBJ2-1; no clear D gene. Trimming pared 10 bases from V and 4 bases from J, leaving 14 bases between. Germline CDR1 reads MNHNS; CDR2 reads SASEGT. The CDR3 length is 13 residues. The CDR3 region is CATQMLNYNEQFF. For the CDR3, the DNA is TGTGCCACCCAGATGTTAAATTACAATGAGCAGTTCTTC.

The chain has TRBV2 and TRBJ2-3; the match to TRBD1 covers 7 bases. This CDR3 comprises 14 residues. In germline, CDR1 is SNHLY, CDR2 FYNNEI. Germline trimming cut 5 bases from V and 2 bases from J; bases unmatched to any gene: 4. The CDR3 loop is CASSPGQITDTQYF. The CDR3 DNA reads TGTGCCAGCAGTCCGGGACAGATCACAGATACGCAGTATTTT.

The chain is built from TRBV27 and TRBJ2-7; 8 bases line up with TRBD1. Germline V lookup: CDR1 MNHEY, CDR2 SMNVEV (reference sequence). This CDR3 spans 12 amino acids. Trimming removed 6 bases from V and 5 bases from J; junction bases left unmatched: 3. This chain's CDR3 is CASSRQGNEQYF. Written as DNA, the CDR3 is TGTGCCAGCAGCCGACAGGGGAACGAGCAGTACTTC.

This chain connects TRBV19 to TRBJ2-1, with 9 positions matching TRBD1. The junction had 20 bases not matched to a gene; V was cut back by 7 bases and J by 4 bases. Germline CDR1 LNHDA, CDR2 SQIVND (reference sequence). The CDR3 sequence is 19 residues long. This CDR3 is CASTRAGTGLMREYNEQFF. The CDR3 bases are TGTGCCAGTACCAGGGCCGGGACAGGGTTAATGCGGGAATACAATGAGCAGTTCTTC.

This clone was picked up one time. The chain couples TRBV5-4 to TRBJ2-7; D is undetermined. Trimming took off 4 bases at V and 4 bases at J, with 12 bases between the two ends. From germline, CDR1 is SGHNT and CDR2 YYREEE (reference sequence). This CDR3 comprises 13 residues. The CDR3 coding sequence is TGTGCCAGCAGCCGAACTACACCGTACGAGCAGTACTTC. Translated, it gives CASSRTTPYEQYF.

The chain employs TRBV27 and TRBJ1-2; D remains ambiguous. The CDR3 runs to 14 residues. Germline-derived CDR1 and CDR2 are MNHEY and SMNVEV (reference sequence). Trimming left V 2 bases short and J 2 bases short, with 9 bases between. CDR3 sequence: CASSLLGGNYGYTF. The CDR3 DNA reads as TGTGCCAGCAGTTTACTAGGCGGAAACTATGGCTACACCTTC.

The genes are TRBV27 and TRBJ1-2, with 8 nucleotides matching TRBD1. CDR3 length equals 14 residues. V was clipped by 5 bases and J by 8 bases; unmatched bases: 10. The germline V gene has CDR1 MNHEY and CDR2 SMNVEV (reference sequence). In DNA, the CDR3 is TGTGCCAGCAGTCCCGGACAGGGATGGGGCGGCTACACCTTC. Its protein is CASSPGQGWGGYTF.

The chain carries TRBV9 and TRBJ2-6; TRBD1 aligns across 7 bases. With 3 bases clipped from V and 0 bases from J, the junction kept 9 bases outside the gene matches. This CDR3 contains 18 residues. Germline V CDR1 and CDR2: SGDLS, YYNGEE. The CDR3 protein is CASSERNQGVSGANVLTF. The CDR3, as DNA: TGTGCCAGCAGCGAGAGGAACCAGGGGGTCTCTGGGGCCAACGTCCTGACTTTC.

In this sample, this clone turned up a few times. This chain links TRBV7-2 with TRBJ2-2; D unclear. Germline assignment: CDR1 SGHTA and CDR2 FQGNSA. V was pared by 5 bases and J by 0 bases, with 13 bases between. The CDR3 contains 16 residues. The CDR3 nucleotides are TGTGCCAGCAGCCAAGTTCAGGATACGAACACCGGGGAGCTGTTTTTT. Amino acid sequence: CASSQVQDTNTGELFF. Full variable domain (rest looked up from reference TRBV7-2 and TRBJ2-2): GAGVSQSPSNKVTEKGKDVELRCDPISGHTALYWYRQSLGQGLEFLIYFQGNSAPDKSGLPSDRFSAERTGGSVSTLTIQRTQQEDSAVYLCASSQVQDTNTGELFFGEGSRLTVL.

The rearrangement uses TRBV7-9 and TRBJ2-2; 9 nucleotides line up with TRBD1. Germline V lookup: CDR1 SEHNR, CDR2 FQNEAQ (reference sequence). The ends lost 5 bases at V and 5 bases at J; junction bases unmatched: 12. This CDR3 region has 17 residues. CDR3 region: CASSPRSRTGDTGELFF. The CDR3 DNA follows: TGTGCCAGCAGCCCGAGGTCACGGACAGGGGATACCGGGGAGCTGTTTTTT.